This TCR beta chain was documented in a study of T-cell reconstitution after alpha-beta-depleted transplantation in children. Whole-study results and caveats: Surviving recipient T cells and intrathymic progenitors accounted for some patients' high TCRbeta diversity at day 60. Reportedly, roughly two months post-transplant, alpha-beta T cells arose from several hundred expanded graft clones.

Unique molecular identifiers tagged the TCRbeta library. TCRdb redid the calling of the PCR reads with MiXCR, one entry per CDR3 protein. The sample shows about 980,000 distinct CDR3 sequences, around 30% of them seen only once. The length of the CDR3 is 12 residues. The V end was cut by 3 bases, the J end by 10 bases, with 10 bases between. A few counts support this clonotype. Its antigen is not identified. V usage is TRBV12-3 or TRBV12-4 and J usage is TRBJ2-1, with TRBD2 as a possible D gene (5 bases). The TCR was taken from a boy in the first two years of life who had a stem cell transplant for SCID, so the T cells may come from the graft donor. The sequencing used PBMCs, mostly from graft donor cells, collected 360 days after TCRalphabeta/CD19-depleted stem cell transplant. The CDR3 sequence: CASSFDRREQFF. The CDR3 coding sequence is TGTGCCAGCAGTTTCGACCGGAGGGAGCAGTTCTTC.